The 23 T cell receptor beta chains presented below share a single source sample, sequenced in a study of blood T cells in healthy people across ages. Together with a sample-barcoded 5' primer, a J-beta primer mix was included in a second PCR lasting about 7 to 11 cycles. MiXCR was run by TCRdb on the 5' RACE reads, yielding one entry per CDR3 protein. The table lists approximately 760,000 distinct CDR3 sequences, roughly 25% of them singletons, with more than 8.5% in the top ten. These same records also appear under a second study, on T cells of mothers and their children.

The sequenced sample was blood. The origin of the receptors is a boy younger than 18 in good health.

The chain recombines TRBV20-1 with TRBJ2-4; tentatively, D is TRBD1 or TRBD2 (5 bases each). CDR3 size: 15 residues. CDR1 DFQATT and CDR2 SNEGSKA come from the germline V gene (reference sequence). Trimming cost V 6 bases and J 0 bases, with 15 bases left between them. The CDR3 spells CSATTGQLAKNIQYF. CDR3 in DNA: TGCAGTGCCACAACGGGGCAGCTAGCCAAAAACATTCAGTACTTC.

This clonotype has more than one count but fewer than ten. The chain joins TRBV6-1 to TRBJ2-7, with TRBD1 identical over 7 bases. V lost 2 bases to trimming and J lost 2 bases; unmatched junction nucleotides: 12. Germline values: CDR1 MNHNS, CDR2 SASEGT. The CDR3 is 17 residues long. CDR3 sequence (DNA): TGTGCCAGCAGTGAACGTCCACGCCGGGACAGTCCCTACGAGCAGTACTTC. It encodes CASSERPRRDSPYEQYF.

The chain combines TRBV4-1 with TRBJ1-5; maybe TRBD1 (6 bases). CDR3 length: 17 amino acids. Looked up from germline, CDR1 is MGHRA and CDR2 is YSYEKL. The V and J ends lost 0 bases and 4 bases respectively, with 16 bases between them. CDR3 region: CASSQESPGGGNQPQHF. The CDR3 nucleotides read TGCGCCAGCAGCCAAGAGTCTCCGGGAGGGGGTAATCAGCCCCAGCATTTT.

This sequence joins TRBV9 and TRBJ2-5; TRBD1 aligns across 8 bases. V lost 0 bases, J lost 0 bases, and 4 bases stayed unmatched. The CDR3 has 16 amino acids. Per germline, CDR1 SGDLS and CDR2 YYNGEE. The chain's CDR3 is CASSVGTGRNQETQYF. CDR3 nucleotides: TGTGCCAGCAGCGTAGGGACAGGGAGGAACCAAGAGACCCAGTACTTC.

This clonotype has just a few counts. Here the CDR3 reads CASSDNVRARNEQFF. The CDR3 DNA reads TGTGCCAGCAGTGATAATGTGCGGGCTCGCAATGAGCAGTTCTTC. The gene calls are TRBV2 and TRBJ2-5; a possible D gene is TRBD2 (5 bases). The end of the DNA aligns better with TRBJ2-1, so the J call may be wrong. CDR3 size: 15 residues. The V gene's germline CDR1 is SNHLY and CDR2 FYNNEI.

This clonotype has more than one count but fewer than ten. V gene TRBV7-2 combines with J gene TRBJ2-7; no reliable D call. Trimming removed 1 base at V and 3 bases at J, with 10 bases between. The CDR3 is 14 residues long. Germline assignment: CDR1 SGHTA and CDR2 FQGNSA. The CDR3 loop reads CASSLVQVNYEQYF. The CDR3 coding sequence is TGTGCCAGCAGCTTAGTTCAAGTGAACTACGAGCAGTACTTC.

The V and J genes are TRBV7-2 and TRBJ2-3; TRBD2 matches at 9 bases. The CDR3 runs to 15 residues. The junction had 8 bases not matched to a gene; V was cut back by 3 bases and J by 7 bases. Germline V CDR1 and CDR2: SGHTA, FQGNSA. The CDR3: CASSFEREAHHTQYF. Written as DNA, the CDR3 is TGTGCCAGCAGCTTTGAGCGGGAGGCCCACCATACGCAGTATTTT.

Only a few counts were recorded for this clonotype. This chain uses TRBV11-2 with TRBJ1-4; D is perhaps TRBD1 (5 bases). Trimming cost V 4 bases and J 7 bases, with 13 bases left between them. CDR3 size: 14 residues. Germline V CDR1 and CDR2: SGHAT, FQNNGV. CDR3 sequence (DNA): TGTGCCAGCAGCTCGTCGGCAGGGCCTGAAAAACTGTTTTTT. As protein: CASSSSAGPEKLFF.

This clonotype came up a few times. The rearrangement joins TRBV4-1 to TRBJ2-5; maybe TRBD1 (6 bases). V was trimmed by 0 bases and J by 5 bases, leaving 13 bases between them. Germline V gene sequence: CDR1 MGHRA, CDR2 YSYEKL. The CDR3 is 15 residues long. The CDR3 is CASSQDEGVEETQYF. DNA of the CDR3: TGCGCCAGCAGCCAAGATGAGGGGGTCGAGGAGACCCAGTACTTC.

This clonotype was seen only a few times. The chain is built from TRBV20-1 and TRBJ2-1; D is undetermined. The V and J ends lost 5 bases and 2 bases respectively, with 7 bases between them. The CDR3 runs to 12 residues. CDR1 and CDR2 from the germline V gene are DFQATT and SNEGSKA (reference sequence). CDR3 bases: TGCAGTGCTTACCGCCCCTACAATGAGCAGTTCTTC. Amino acids: CSAYRPYNEQFF.

The genes are TRBV4-3 and TRBJ2-4; D uncertain. Germline CDR1 LGHNA, CDR2 YSLEER. CDR3 length equals 16 residues. The V and J ends lost 1 base and 0 bases respectively, with 10 bases between them. CDR3 protein: CASSQGGNPAKNIQYF. The CDR3, as DNA: TGCGCCAGCAGCCAAGGAGGTAATCCAGCCAAAAACATTCAGTACTTC.

This clonotype came up a few times. The genes are TRBV7-2 and TRBJ2-5; D gene uncertain. The CDR3 consists of 14 residues. CDR1 is SGHTA, CDR2 FQGNSA, per germline. V was cut by 1 base and J by 7 bases, with 13 bases left in between. CDR3 in DNA: TGTGCCAGCAGCTTAGGAGTCCTTCCGGGGACCCAGTACTTC. It yields the protein CASSLGVLPGTQYF.

This clonotype has a handful of counts. The chain couples TRBV6-1 to TRBJ2-2; 10 bases match TRBD2. This CDR3 comprises 17 residues. V lost 6 bases, J lost 5 bases, and 12 bases stayed unmatched. CDR1 and CDR2 from the germline V gene are MNHNS and SASEGT. CDR3 coding DNA: TGTGCCAGCAGATCATTAATCAGCGGGAGGGTGACCGGGGAGCTGTTTTTT. It codes for CASRSLISGRVTGELFF.

This clonotype was found a few times. V is TRBV20-1 and J is TRBJ2-1; 10 positions agree with TRBD2. The J segment lost 4 bases and the V segment lost 6 bases, leaving 9 bases of the junction unmatched. CDR3 size: 15 residues. Germline V CDR1 and CDR2: DFQATT, SNEGSKA (reference sequence). CDR3 residues: CSASLAGDLYNEQFF. The CDR3 bases are TGCAGTGCGAGCCTAGCGGGAGATCTATACAATGAGCAGTTCTTC.

The genes are TRBV7-6 and TRBJ2-3; D ambiguous. This CDR3 region has 13 residues. Germline values: CDR1 SGHVS, CDR2 FNYEAQ. Trimming left V 10 bases short and J 2 bases short, with 13 bases between. CDR3 nucleotide sequence: TGTGCCACCTCCCCTGAGAACACAGATACGCAGTATTTT. Translating it yields CATSPENTDTQYF.

This clonotype came up once. The chain couples TRBV7-8 to TRBJ2-1; no reliable D call. The V gene lost 1 base and the J gene lost 1 base, with 11 bases spanning the gap. CDR3 length equals 16 residues. Germline V CDR1 and CDR2: SGHVS, FQNEAQ. CDR3 nucleotides: TGTGCCAGCAGCTTAGAAATCTTTCTTTCCTACAATGAGCAGTTCTTC. Translated: CASSLEIFLSYNEQFF.

The table lists this clonotype with a few counts. In DNA form, the CDR3 reads TGTGCCAGCAGCCAGGGCTCCCAAAGCAATCAGCCCCAGCATTTT. It yields the protein CASSQGSQSNQPQHF. The chain joins TRBV3-1 to TRBJ1-5; D ambiguous. This CDR3 is 15 amino acids long. V shed 3 bases and J shed 1 base, with 10 bases lying between them. Germline assignment: CDR1 LGHDT and CDR2 YNNKEL (reference sequence).

Concerning this clonotype: Germline is not matched at one junction end, which may reflect a read error. V is TRBV4-2 and J is TRBJ2-7, with TRBD2 identical over 10 bases. CDR3 length: 14 residues. Germline V CDR1 and CDR2: LGHNA, YNFKEQ. The chain's CDR3 is CVSSPAGGRYEQYF. Written as DNA, the CDR3 is TGTGTCAGCAGCCCAGCGGGGGGGCGTTACGAGCAGTACTTC.

The table lists this clonotype with a few counts. The gene calls are TRBV7-2 and TRBJ2-7; 7 bases are a match to TRBD2. This CDR3 spans 15 amino acids. J gave up 3 bases and V 5 bases, and 10 bases lay outside the gene matches. Germline values: CDR1 SGHTA, CDR2 FQGNSA. DNA for the CDR3: TGTGCCAGCAGCCTAAACCCGGGGGGAAACTACGAGCAGTACTTC. This gives the protein CASSLNPGGNYEQYF. Combining the CDR3 with reference TRBV7-2 and TRBJ2-7 gives the whole variable domain GAGVSQSPSNKVTEKGKDVELRCDPISGHTALYWYRQSLGQGLEFLIYFQGNSAPDKSGLPSDRFSAERTGGSVSTLTIQRTQQEDSAVYLCASSLNPGGNYEQYFGPGTRLTVT.

The rearrangement joins TRBV7-2 to TRBJ2-1; 10 bases are shared with TRBD1. This CDR3 spans 16 amino acids. CDR1 is SGHTA and CDR2 is FQGNSA in the germline V gene. J lost 1 base, V lost 5 bases, and 5 bases had no gene match. The CDR3 region is CASSLRDRGSYNEQFF. The CDR3 DNA follows: TGTGCCAGCAGCCTCCGGGACAGGGGATCCTACAATGAGCAGTTCTTC.

This clonotype has only a few counts. V usage is TRBV7-2 and J usage is TRBJ2-1; 8 positions match TRBD2. J was trimmed by 9 bases and V by 5 bases; bases with no gene match: 12. Germline values: CDR1 SGHTA, CDR2 FQGNSA. The CDR3 loop spans 15 amino acids. Here the CDR3 reads CASSRAGVSVAEQFF. CDR3 sequence (DNA): TGTGCCAGCAGCAGAGCGGGAGTATCGGTTGCTGAGCAGTTCTTC.

The gene calls are TRBV4-1 and TRBJ1-4, with D possibly TRBD1 on 5 matching bases. Trimming shortened V by 1 base and J by 10 bases, and 13 bases separated the two germline ends. This CDR3 has 14 amino acids. CDR1 and CDR2 (germline): MGHRA, YSYEKL. The CDR3 loop is CASSQVLMQGKLFF. Here the CDR3 DNA reads TGCGCCAGCAGCCAAGTCCTAATGCAGGGAAAACTGTTTTTT.

The chain has TRBV7-6 and TRBJ1-5; D gene uncertain. The CDR3 totals 15 residues. Trimming cost V 1 base and J 5 bases, with 12 bases left between them. The germline gives CDR1 SGHVS, CDR2 FNYEAQ. The CDR3 reads CASSLEVGLYQPQHF. DNA of the CDR3: TGTGCCAGCAGCTTAGAAGTCGGTTTATATCAGCCCCAGCATTTT.